This TCR beta chain originates from a study of T-cell memory formation after mild COVID-19. MiXCR, applied by TCRdb to the 5' RACE reads, yields one record per CDR3 protein. The sample consists of a few hundred thousand distinct CDR3 sequences, 15% to 20% of them appearing once. The V end lost 6 bases, the J end lost 11 bases, and 22 bases lay between the germline ends. CDR3 length: 14 amino acids. Germline V CDR1 and CDR2: SNHLY, FYNNEI. The sample consisted of PBMCs or a T cell subset sorted from them (not recorded which). The V and J genes are TRBV2 and TRBJ1-1, with unresolved D. This clonotype was sampled from a man in his late teens or twenties who had mild COVID-19 (a few samples of this study predate the infection). Cell type and time point are not known. The CDR3 here is CASSLGPRPPTAFF. DNA of the CDR3: TGTGCCAGCAGCCTCGGACCCCGCCCGCCGACTGCTTTCTTT.